The entry below describes one T cell receptor (beta chain). Which antigen it targets is not known. No quality values exist for individual bases; no much larger clone is one base distant. The sample is drawn from a study of CD4 T cell repertoires in COVID-19 (dated by TCRdb to the early 2020s). General notes on the study: For cross-reactivity analysis, CFSE-low cells were expanded with IL-2 for roughly 9 days and were then relabeled and restimulated with spike proteins from other coronaviruses. TCR Vbeta repertoire analysis of SARS-CoV-2-reactive T cells was conducted at the subset level in three recovered individuals. Naturally processed CD4+ T cell responses to SARS-CoV-2 spike and nucleoprotein were characterized in COVID-19-recovered individuals, and clonal composition was assessed by TCR Vbeta sequencing.

The library was obtained by the immunoSEQ multiplex PCR assay. As for the authors' bioinformatics: The Chao-Jaccard similarity index and the number of shared clonotypes were used to measure repertoire overlap between subsets. Drawn from immuneACCESS, this table holds only the in-frame rearrangements with V and J called that TCRdb kept. Clones are partly lost; checked studies trace under half to an unresolved V gene and leave the rest unexplained. The V and J calls and the clone size are those of that table, but D and trimming were determined from the DNA. Recorded for this sample are more than 65,000 clones; 83% of them occurred a single time. Approximately 0.55% of the sample is in the top ten clones. The time point label, read with the paper, signifies: sample from a COVID-19-recovered individual after infection. Patients who had recovered from mild-to-severe COVID-19 served as donors. Memory T cell samples that were not cultured went straight to sequencing right after ex vivo isolation. From peripheral blood mononuclear cells, the researchers isolated CD4+ total memory, central memory, effector memory and circulating T follicular helper cells.

The CDR3 holds 14 amino acids from the cysteine to the phenylalanine. The DNA shown is the 42-base CDR3, in frame from base 1. Cut back by 4 bases and 2 bases, the V and J ends lie 13 bases apart. The germline V gene supplies CDR1 SGHRS and CDR2 YFSETQ. Beyond this particular receptor, the publication reports: Between roughly 6 and 25% of SARS-CoV-2 clonotypes were also detected in secondary cultures stimulated with SARS-CoV and/or HKU1 spike, a finding consistent with cross-reactivity. Two or all three memory subsets shared several of the most expanded SARS-CoV-2-reactive clonotypes, which suggests intraclonal diversification.

This receptor chain uses TRBV5-1 and TRBJ2-7; the D call is possibly TRBD1 or TRBD2, each sharing 5 bases. This receptor was obtained from a human donor who had COVID-19. Sequences were derived from CD4+ T cells from peripheral blood, sampled after recovery from COVID-19. The CDR3 region: CASSRGELAYEQYF. The base sequence is TGCGCCAGCAGCAGGGGCGAACTAGCCTACGAGCAGTACTTC.